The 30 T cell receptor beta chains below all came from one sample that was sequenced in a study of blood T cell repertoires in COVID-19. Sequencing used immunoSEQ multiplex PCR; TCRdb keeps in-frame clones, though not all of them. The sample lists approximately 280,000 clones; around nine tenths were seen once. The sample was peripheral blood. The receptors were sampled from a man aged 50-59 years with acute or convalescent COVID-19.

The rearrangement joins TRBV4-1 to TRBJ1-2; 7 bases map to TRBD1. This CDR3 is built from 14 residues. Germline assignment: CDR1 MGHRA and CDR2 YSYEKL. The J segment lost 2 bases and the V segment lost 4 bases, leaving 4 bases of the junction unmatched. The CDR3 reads CASSPSGQNYGYTF. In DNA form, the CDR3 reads TGCGCCAGCAGCCCCTCGGGACAGAACTATGGCTACACCTTC.

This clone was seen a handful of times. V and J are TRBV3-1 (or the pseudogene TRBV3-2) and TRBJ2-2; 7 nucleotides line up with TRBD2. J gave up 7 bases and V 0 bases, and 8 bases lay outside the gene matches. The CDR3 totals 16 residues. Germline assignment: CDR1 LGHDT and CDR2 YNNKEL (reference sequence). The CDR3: CASSQEGSGLRGELFF. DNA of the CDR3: TGTGCCAGCAGCCAAGAGGGTAGCGGGTTGCGCGGGGAGCTGTTTTTT.

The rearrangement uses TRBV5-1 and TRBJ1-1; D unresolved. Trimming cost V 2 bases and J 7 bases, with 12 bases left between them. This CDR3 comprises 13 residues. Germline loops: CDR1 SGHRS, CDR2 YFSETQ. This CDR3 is CASSLIPLSEAFF. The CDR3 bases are TGCGCCAGCAGCTTAATTCCGCTGAGTGAAGCTTTCTTT.

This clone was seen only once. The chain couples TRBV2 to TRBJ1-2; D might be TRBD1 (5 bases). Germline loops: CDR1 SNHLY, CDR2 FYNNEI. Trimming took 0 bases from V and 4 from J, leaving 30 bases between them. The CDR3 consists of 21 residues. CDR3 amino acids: CASSEAKSGGLHRPNIYGYTF. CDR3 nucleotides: TGTGCCAGCAGTGAAGCTAAATCGGGGGGTCTTCACCGACCCAACATCTATGGCTACACCTTC.

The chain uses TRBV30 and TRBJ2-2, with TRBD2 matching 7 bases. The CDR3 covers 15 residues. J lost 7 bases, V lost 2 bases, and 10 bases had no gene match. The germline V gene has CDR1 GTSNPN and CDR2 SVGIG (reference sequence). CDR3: CAWSRGLPEGGELFF. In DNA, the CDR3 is TGTGCCTGGAGTAGGGGACTACCCGAGGGCGGGGAGCTGTTTTTT.

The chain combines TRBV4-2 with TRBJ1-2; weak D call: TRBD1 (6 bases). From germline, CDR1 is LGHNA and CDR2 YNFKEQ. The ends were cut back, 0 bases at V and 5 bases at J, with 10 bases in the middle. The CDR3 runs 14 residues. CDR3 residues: CASSQETGPYGYTF. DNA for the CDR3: TGTGCCAGCAGCCAAGAGACAGGTCCGTATGGCTACACCTTC.

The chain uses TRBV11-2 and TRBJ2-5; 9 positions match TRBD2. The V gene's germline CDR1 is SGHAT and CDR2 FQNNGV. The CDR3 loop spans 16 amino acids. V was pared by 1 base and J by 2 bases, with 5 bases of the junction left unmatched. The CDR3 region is CASSLVAGAPQETQYF. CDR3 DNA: TGTGCCAGCAGCTTAGTAGCGGGGGCCCCTCAAGAGACCCAGTACTTC.

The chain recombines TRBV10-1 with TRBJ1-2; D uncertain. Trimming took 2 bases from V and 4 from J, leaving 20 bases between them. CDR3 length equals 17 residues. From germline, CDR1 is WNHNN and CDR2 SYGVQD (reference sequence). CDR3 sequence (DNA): TGCGCCAGCAGTGAGACCTGGACGGGGTATTTTAGCTATGGCTACACCTTC. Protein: CASSETWTGYFSYGYTF.

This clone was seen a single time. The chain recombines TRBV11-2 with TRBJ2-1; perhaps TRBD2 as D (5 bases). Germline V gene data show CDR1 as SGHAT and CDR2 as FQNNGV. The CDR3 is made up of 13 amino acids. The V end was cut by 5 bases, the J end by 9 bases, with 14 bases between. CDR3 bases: TGTGCCAGCAGCCCACTAGTGGCCAGTGAGCAGTTCTTC. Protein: CASSPLVASEQFF.

The chain's CDR3 is CASSAGGQSFSYNSPLHF. The CDR3 DNA sequence: TGTGCCAGCAGCGCGGGAGGACAGTCTTTCTCCTATAATTCACCCCTCCACTTT. The rearrangement links TRBV7-2 to TRBJ1-6, with D possibly matching TRBD1 (6 bases). CDR3 length equals 18 residues. The V end was cut by 5 bases, the J end by 0 bases, with 17 bases between. The germline V gene encodes CDR1 SGHTA and CDR2 FQGNSA.

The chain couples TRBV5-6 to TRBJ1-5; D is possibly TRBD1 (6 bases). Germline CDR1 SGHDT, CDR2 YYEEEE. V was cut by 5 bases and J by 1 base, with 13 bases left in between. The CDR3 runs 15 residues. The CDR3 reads CASSYRQVSNQPQHF. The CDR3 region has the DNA TGTGCCAGCAGTTATCGACAGGTCAGCAATCAGCCCCAGCATTTT.

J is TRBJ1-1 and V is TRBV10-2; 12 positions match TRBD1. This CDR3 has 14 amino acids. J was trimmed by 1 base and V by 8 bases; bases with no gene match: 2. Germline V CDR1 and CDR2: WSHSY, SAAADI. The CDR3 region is CASGDRGRNTEAFF. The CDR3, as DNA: TGCGCCAGCGGGGACAGGGGGCGGAACACTGAAGCTTTCTTT.

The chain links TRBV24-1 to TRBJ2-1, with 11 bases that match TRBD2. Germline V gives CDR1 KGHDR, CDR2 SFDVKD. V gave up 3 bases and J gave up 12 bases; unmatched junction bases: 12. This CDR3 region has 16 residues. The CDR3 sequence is CATSDPGLAGSGGQFF. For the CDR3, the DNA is TGTGCCACCAGTGATCCCGGACTAGCGGGCTCGGGGGGGCAGTTCTTC.

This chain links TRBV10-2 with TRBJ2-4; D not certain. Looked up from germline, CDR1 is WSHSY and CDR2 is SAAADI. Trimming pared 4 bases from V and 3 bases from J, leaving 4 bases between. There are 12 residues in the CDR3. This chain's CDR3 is CASSASKNIQYF. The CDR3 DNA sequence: TGCGCCAGCAGTGCCAGCAAAAACATTCAGTACTTC.

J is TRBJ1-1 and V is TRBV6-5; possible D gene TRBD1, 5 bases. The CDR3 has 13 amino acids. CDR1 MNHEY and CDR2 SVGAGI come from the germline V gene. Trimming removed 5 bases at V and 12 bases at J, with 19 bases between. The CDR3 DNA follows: TGTGCCAGCAGTACTTGGGACTCGCTGGAAACTTTCTTT. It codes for CASSTWDSLETFF.

CDR3 loop: CASPREGNKEAFF. The CDR3 nucleotides read TGTGCCAGCCCCCGGGAGGGGAATAAAGAAGCTTTCTTT. The chain couples TRBV18 to TRBJ1-1; D possibly corresponds to TRBD1 (5 bases). The CDR3 consists of 13 residues. V lost 8 bases to trimming and J lost 8 bases, with 18 bases between them. Germline V gene lookup returns CDR1 KGHSH and CDR2 LQKENI. Looking up the rest from reference TRBV18 and TRBJ1-1 gives the full variable domain: NAGVMQNPRHLVRRRGQEARLRCSPMKGHSHVYWYRQLPEEGLKFMVYLQKENIIDESGMPKERFSAEFPKEGPSILRIQQVVRGDSAAYFCASPREGNKEAFFGQGTRLTVV.

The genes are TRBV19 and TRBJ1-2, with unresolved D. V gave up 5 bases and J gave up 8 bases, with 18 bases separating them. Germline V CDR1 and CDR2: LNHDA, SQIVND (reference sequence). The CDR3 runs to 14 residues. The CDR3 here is CASSRPGGFEGYTF. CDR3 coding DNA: TGTGCCAGTAGTCGACCGGGAGGGTTTGAAGGCTACACCTTC. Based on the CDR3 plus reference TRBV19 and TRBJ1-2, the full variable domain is DGGITQSPKYLFRKEGQNVTLSCEQNLNHDAMYWYRQDPGQGLRLIYYSQIVNDFQKGDIAEGYSVSREKKESFPLTVTSAQKNPTAFYLCASSRPGGFEGYTFGSGTRLTVV.

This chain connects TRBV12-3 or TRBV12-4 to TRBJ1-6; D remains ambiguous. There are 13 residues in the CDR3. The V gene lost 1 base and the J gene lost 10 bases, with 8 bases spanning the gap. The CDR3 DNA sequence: TGTGCCAGCAGTTTAGGGGCACACTCACCCCTCCACTTT. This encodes CASSLGAHSPLHF.

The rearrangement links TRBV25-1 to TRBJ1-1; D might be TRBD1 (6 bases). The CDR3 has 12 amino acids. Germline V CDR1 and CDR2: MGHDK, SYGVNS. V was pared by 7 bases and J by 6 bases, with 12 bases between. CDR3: CASKGHPPEAFF. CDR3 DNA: TGTGCCAGCAAGGGACATCCTCCTGAAGCTTTCTTT. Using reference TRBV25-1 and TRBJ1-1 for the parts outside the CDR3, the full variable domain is EADIYQTPRYLVIGTGKKITLECSQTMGHDKMYWYQQDPGMELHLIHYSYGVNSTEKGDLSSESTVSRIRTEHFPLTLESARPSHTSQYLCASKGHPPEAFFGQGTRLTVV.

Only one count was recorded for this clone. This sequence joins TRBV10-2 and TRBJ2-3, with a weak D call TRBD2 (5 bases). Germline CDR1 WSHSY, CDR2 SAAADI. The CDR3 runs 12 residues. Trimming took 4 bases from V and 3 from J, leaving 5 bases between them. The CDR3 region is CASSAGTDTQYF. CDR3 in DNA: TGCGCCAGCAGTGCGGGAACAGATACGCAGTATTTT.

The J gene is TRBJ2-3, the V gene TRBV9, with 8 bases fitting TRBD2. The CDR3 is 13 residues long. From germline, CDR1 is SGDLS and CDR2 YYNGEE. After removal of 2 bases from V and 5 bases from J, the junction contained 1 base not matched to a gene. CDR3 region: CASSVSGVDTQYF. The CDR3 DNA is TGTGCCAGCAGCGTTAGCGGGGTAGATACGCAGTATTTT.

The CDR3 here is CASSPSVNTEAFF. The CDR3 DNA sequence: TGTGCCAGCAGCCCCTCGGTGAACACTGAAGCTTTCTTT. J is TRBJ1-1 and V is TRBV14; no clear D. Germline V gene data show CDR1 as SGHDN and CDR2 as FVKESK. The CDR3 consists of 13 residues. Trimming stripped 4 bases from V and 0 bases from J, with 6 bases between. Looking up the rest from reference TRBV14 and TRBJ1-1 gives the full variable domain: EAGVTQFPSHSVIEKGQTVTLRCDPISGHDNLYWYRRVMGKEIKFLLHFVKESKQDESGMPNNRFLAERTGGTYSTLKVQPAELEDSGVYFCASSPSVNTEAFFGQGTRLTVV.

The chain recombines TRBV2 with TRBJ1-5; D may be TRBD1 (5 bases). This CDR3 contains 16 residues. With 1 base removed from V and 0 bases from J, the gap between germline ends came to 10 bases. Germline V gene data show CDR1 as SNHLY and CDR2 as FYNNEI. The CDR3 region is CASSEGQGYSNQPQHF. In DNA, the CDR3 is TGTGCCAGCAGTGAAGGTCAGGGTTATAGCAATCAGCCCCAGCATTTT.

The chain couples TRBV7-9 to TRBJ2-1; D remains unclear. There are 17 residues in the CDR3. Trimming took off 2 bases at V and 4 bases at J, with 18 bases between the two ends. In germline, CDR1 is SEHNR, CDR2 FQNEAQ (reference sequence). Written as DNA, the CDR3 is TGTGCCAGCAGCTTACCGAGGAGCTTGAGGAGATACAATGAGCAGTTCTTC. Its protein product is CASSLPRSLRRYNEQFF.

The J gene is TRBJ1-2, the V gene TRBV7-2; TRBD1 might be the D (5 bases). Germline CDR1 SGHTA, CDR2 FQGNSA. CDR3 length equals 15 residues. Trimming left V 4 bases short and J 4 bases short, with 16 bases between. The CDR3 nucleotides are TGTGCCAGCAGCTGGTCCAGGGATCTGAGCTATGGCTACACCTTC. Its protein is CASSWSRDLSYGYTF. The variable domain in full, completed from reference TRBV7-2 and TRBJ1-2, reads GAGVSQSPSNKVTEKGKDVELRCDPISGHTALYWYRQSLGQGLEFLIYFQGNSAPDKSGLPSDRFSAERTGGSVSTLTIQRTQQEDSAVYLCASSWSRDLSYGYTFGSGTRLTVV.

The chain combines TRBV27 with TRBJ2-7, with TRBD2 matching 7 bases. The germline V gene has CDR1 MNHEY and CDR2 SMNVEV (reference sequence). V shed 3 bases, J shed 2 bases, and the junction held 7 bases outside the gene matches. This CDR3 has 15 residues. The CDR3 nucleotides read TGTGCCAGCAGTTTGGGGGGGAGCGGAACCTACGAGCAGTACTTC. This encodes CASSLGGSGTYEQYF.

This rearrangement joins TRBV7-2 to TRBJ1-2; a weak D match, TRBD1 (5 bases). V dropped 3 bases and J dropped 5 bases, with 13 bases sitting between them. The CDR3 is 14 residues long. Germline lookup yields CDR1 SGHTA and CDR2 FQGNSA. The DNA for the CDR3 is TGTGCCAGCAGCTTGGGGCCGACAGCGTATGGCTACACCTTC. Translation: CASSLGPTAYGYTF. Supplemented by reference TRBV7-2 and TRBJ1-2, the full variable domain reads GAGVSQSPSNKVTEKGKDVELRCDPISGHTALYWYRQSLGQGLEFLIYFQGNSAPDKSGLPSDRFSAERTGGSVSTLTIQRTQQEDSAVYLCASSLGPTAYGYTFGSGTRLTVV.

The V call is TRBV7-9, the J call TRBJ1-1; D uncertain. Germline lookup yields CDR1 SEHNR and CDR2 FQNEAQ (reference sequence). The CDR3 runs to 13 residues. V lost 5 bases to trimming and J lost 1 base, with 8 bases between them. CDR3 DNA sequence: TGTGCCAGCAGCGTTCTCCGGAACACTGAAGCTTTCTTT. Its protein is CASSVLRNTEAFF.

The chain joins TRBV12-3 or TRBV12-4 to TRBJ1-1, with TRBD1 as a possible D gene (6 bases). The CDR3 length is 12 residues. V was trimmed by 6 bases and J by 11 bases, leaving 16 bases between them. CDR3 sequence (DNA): TGTGCCAGCAGCGGAATAGGGGGATTGGCTTTCTTT. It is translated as CASSGIGGLAFF.

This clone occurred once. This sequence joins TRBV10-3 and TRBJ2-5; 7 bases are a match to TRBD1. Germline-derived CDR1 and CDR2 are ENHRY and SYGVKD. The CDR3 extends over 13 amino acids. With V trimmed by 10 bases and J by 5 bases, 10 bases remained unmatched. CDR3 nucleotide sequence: TGTGCCACCCTCGACAGGGCGACGGAGACCCAGTACTTC. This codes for CATLDRATETQYF.